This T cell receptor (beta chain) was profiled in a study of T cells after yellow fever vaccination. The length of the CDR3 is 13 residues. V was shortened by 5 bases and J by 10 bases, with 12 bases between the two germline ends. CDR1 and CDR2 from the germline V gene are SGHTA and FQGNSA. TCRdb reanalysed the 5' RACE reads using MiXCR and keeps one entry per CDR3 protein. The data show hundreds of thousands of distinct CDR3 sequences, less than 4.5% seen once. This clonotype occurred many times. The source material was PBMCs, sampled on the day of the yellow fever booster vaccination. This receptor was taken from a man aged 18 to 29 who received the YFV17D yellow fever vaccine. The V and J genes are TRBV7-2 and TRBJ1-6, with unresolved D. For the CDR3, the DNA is TGTGCCAGCAGCGATGTCAACTGGTCACCCCTCCACTTT. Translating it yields CASSDVNWSPLHF.